This TCR beta chain appears in the sequencing data of a study of blood T cell repertoires in COVID-19. Background on the study: Italy, Spain and the United States were the sources of the convalescent and acute COVID-19 samples. PBMCs, B-cell-depleted T cells, or T cells were the source of the cDNA or gDNA that made up the material.

Authors' data handling: The authors estimated nucleated cell counts from reference gene primer amplification. TCRdb's copy holds only in-frame clones and misses some; the assay was immunoSEQ multiplex PCR. That table gives V, J and clone size, and the DNA gave D and trimming. Here the sample spans under 200,000 clones, around 90% being singletons. This TCR came from a man aged 45 to 65 with acute or convalescent COVID-19. Sequenced input: peripheral blood.

The chain's CDR3 is CATSDPQGGEKLFF. The DNA of the CDR3 is TGTGCCACCAGTGACCCCCAGGGGGGTGAAAAACTGTTTTTT. This sequence joins TRBV24-1 and TRBJ1-4, with TRBD1 matching over 7 bases. The CDR3 extends over 14 amino acids. Losses at the gene ends were 4 bases for V and 7 bases for J; bases not matched to a gene: 5. Per the germline V gene, CDR1 is KGHDR and CDR2 is SFDVKD.